The following is a T cell receptor beta chain sequence with its context. Clones were read by immunoSEQ multiplex PCR, and TCRdb kept only the in-frame ones, dropping some. The table records roughly 370,000 clones, roughly 90% of them present only once. This record belongs to a study of control samples from healthy donors and cancer patients. V lost 5 bases and J lost 5; bases outside the gene matches: 17. Looked up from germline, CDR1 is SGHTA and CDR2 is FQGTGA. CDR3 length equals 19 residues. The chain has TRBV7-3 and TRBJ2-3; 12 nucleotides align to TRBD2. Material for sequencing was PBMCs. The clonotype was recovered from a middle-aged man with head and neck cancer. The CDR3 bases are TGTGCCAGCAGCCCTACGCTGGGGCTAGCGGGGGGGAAGAGAGATACGCAGTATTTT. The encoded protein is CASSPTLGLAGGKRDTQYF.